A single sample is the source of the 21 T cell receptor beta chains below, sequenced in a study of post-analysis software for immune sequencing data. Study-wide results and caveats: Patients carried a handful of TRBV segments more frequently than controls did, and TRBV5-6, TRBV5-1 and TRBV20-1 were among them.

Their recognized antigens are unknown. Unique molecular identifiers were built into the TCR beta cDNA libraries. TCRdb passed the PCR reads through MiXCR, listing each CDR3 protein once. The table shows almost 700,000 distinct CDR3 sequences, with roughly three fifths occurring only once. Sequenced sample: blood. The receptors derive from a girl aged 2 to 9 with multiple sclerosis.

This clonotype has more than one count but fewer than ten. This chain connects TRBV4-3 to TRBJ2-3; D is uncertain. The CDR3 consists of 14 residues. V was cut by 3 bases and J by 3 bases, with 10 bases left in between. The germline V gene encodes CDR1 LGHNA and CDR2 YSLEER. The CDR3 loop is CASSQDGTTDTQYF. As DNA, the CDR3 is TGCGCCAGCAGCCAGGACGGAACGACAGATACGCAGTATTTT.

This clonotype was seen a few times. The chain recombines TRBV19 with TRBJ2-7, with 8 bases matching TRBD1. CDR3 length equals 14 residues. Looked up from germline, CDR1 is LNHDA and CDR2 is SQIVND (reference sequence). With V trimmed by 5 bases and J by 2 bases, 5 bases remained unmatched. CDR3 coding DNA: TGTGCCAGTAGTCAGACAGGGGCGGCCTACGAGCAGTACTTC. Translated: CASSQTGAAYEQYF.

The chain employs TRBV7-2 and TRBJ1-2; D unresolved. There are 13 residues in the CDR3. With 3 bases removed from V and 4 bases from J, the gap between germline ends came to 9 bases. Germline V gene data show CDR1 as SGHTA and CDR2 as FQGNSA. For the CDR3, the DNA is TGTGCCAGCAGCTTCACCACGGCCTATGGCTACACCTTC. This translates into CASSFTTAYGYTF.

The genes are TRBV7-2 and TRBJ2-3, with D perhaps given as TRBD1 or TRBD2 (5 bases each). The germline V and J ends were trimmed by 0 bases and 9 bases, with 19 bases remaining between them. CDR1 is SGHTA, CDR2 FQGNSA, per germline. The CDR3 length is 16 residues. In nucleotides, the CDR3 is TGTGCCAGCAGCTTAGCGGGGGTGGGGAAGCTAGGGACGCAGTATTTT. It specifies CASSLAGVGKLGTQYF.

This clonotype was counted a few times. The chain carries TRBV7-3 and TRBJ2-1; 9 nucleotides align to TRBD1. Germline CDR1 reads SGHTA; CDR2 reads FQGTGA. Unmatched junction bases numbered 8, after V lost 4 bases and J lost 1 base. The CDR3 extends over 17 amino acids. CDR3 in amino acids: CASSSGQGSLSYNEQFF. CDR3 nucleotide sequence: TGTGCCAGCAGCTCGGGACAGGGTAGTTTGTCCTACAATGAGCAGTTCTTC.

Written as DNA, the CDR3 is TGCGCCAGCCGAGATGGACAGGGGACCTACGAGCAGTACTTC. Translation: CASRDGQGTYEQYF. The chain is built from TRBV5-1 and TRBJ2-7; 9 positions agree with TRBD1. Germline assignment: CDR1 SGHRS and CDR2 YFSETQ. J lost 2 bases, V lost 7 bases, and 7 bases had no gene match. This CDR3 region has 14 residues.

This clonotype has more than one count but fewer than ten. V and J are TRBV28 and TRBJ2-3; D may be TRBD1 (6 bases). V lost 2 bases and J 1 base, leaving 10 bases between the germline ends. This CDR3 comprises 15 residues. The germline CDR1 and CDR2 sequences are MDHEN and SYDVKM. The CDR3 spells CASSLGPGGTDTQYF. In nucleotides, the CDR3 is TGTGCCAGCAGTTTAGGTCCAGGGGGCACAGATACGCAGTATTTT.

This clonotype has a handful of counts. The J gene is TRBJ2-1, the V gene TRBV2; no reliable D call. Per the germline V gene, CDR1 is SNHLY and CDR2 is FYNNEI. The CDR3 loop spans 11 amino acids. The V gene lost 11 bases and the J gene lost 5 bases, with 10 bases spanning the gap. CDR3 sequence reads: CAGMIDNEQFF. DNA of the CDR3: TGTGCCGGAATGATTGACAATGAGCAGTTCTTC.

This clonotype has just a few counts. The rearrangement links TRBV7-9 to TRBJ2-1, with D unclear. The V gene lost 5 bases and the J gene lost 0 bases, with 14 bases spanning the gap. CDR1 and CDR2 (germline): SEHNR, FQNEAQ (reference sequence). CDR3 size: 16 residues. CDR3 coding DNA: TGTGCCAGCAGCCCCCCATCCTTTAGCTCCTACAATGAGCAGTTCTTC. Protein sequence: CASSPPSFSSYNEQFF.

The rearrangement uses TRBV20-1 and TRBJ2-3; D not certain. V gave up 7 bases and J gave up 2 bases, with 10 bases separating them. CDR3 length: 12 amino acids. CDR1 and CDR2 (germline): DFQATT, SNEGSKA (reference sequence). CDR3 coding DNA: TGCAGTGTGGATAGTCTCACAGATACGCAGTATTTT. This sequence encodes CSVDSLTDTQYF.

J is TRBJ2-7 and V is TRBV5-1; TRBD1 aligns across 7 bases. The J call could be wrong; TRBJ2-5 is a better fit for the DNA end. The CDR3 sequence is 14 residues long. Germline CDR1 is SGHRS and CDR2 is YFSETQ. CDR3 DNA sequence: TGCGCCAGCAGCGTCGGGACAGCCGAAGAGACCCAGTACTTC. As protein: CASSVGTAEETQYF.

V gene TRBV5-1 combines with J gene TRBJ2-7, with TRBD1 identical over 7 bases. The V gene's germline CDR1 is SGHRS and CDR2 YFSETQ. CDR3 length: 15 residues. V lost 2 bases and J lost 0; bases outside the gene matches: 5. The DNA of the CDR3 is TGCGCCAGCAGCTTAGGGGGACAGTTCTCCTACGAGCAGTACTTC. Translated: CASSLGGQFSYEQYF.

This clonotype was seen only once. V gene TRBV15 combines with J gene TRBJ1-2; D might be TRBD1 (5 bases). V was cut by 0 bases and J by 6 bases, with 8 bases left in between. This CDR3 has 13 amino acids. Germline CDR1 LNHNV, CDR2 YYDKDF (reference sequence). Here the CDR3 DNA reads TGTGCCACCAGCAGAGATCTGGGGGATGGCTACACCTTC. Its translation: CATSRDLGDGYTF.

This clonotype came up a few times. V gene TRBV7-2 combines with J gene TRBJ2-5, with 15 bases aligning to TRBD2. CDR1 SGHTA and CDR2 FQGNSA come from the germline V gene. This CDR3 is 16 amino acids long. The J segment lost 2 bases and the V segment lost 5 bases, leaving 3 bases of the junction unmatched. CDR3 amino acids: CASSRGLAGGQETQYF. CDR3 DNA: TGTGCCAGCAGCCGGGGACTAGCGGGGGGACAAGAGACCCAGTACTTC.

CDR3 sequence: CASRLAESNNEQFF. The CDR3 DNA sequence: TGCGCCAGCCGACTAGCGGAAAGCAACAATGAGCAGTTCTTC. This chain joins TRBV10-2 and TRBJ2-1, with 9 bases aligning to TRBD2. Germline values: CDR1 WSHSY, CDR2 SAAADI. CDR3 size: 14 residues. The trim removed 8 bases at V and 5 bases at J, leaving 7 bases unmatched.

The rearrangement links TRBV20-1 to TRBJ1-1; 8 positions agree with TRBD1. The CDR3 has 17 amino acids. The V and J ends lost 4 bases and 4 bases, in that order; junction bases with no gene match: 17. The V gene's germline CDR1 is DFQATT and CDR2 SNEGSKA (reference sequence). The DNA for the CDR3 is TGCAGTGCTACTTTCCAATGGACAGGGATAGATGGCACTGAAGCTTTCTTT. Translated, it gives CSATFQWTGIDGTEAFF.

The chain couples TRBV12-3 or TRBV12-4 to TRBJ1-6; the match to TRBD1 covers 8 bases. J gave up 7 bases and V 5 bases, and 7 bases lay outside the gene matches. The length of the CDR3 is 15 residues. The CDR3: CASSPGQGRNSPLHF. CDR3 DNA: TGTGCCAGCAGTCCCGGACAGGGAAGGAATTCACCCCTCCACTTT.

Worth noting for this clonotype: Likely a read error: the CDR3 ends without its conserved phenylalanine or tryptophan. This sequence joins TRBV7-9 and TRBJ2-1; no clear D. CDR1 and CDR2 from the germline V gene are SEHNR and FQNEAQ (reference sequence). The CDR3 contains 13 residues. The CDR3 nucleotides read TGTGCCAGCACCTTAAACTACAACAATGAGCAGTTCTAC. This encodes CASTLNYNNEQFY.

CDR3 in DNA: TGCGCCAGCAGCAGGGGGGTAGCTGTTCAACAAGAGACCCAGTACTTC. Its protein product is CASSRGVAVQQETQYF. The rearrangement links TRBV5-1 to TRBJ2-5, with D possibly called TRBD1 or TRBD2 (6 bases each). The germline V gene has CDR1 SGHRS and CDR2 YFSETQ. Trimming removed 4 bases from V and 2 bases from J, with 18 bases in between. CDR3 size: 16 residues.

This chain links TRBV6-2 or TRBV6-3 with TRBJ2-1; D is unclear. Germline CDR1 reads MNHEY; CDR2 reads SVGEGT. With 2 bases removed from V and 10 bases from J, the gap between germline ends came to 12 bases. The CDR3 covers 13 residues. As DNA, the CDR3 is TGTGCCAGCAGTTACGGTCGTTCGTACGAGCAGTTCTTC. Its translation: CASSYGRSYEQFF.

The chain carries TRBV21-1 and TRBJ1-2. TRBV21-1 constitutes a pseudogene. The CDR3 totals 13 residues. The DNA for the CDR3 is TGTGCCGGTAGTCGAGGATTCCTATATGGCTACACCTTC. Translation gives CAGSRGFLYGYTF.